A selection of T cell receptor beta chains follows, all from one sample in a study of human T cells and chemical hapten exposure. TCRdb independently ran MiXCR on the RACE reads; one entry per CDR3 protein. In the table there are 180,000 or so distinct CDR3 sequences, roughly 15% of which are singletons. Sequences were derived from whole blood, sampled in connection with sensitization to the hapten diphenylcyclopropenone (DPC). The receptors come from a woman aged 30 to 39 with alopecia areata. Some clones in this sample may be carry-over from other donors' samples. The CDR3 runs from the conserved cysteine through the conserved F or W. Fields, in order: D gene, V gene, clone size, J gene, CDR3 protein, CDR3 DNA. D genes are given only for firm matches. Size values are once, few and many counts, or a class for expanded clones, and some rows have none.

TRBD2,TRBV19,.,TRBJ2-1,CASSTSPTGGADNEQFF,TGTGCCAGTAGTACCAGCCCTACCGGGGGGGCAGACAATGAGCAGTTCTTC
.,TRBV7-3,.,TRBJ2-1,CASSLRQTTYNEQFF,TGTGCCAGCAGCTTAAGGCAGACCACCTACAATGAGCAGTTCTTC
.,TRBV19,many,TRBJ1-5,CASRAIRDISNQPQHF,TGTGCCAGTAGGGCTATCCGGGACATTAGCAATCAGCCCCAGCATTTT
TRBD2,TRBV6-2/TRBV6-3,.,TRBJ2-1,CASSPSGRGKNEQFF,TGTGCCAGCAGTCCCAGCGGGAGAGGCAAGAATGAGCAGTTCTTC
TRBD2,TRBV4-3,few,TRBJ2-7,CASSQAGGRTHEQYF,TGCGCCAGCAGCCAAGCTGGCGGGAGGACCCACGAGCAGTACTTC
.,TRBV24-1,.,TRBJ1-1,CATSESGEAEAFF,TGTGCCACCAGTGAATCCGGAGAGGCTGAAGCTTTCTTT
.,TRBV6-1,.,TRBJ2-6,CASSVERSGANVLTF,TGTGCCAGCAGTGTTGAGCGTTCCGGGGCCAACGTCCTGACTTTC
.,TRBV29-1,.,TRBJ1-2,CSVEEVRSHGYTF,TGCAGCGTTGAAGAGGTCAGGTCGCATGGCTACACCTTC
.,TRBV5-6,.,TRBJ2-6,CASSLRQTSGANVLTF,TGTGCCAGCAGCTTGAGACAGACCTCTGGGGCCAACGTCCTGACTTTC
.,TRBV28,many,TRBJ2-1,CASTRRDEQFF,TGTGCCAGCACCCGAAGGGATGAGCAGTTCTTC
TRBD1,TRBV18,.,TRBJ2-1,CASSRLRDRVHEQFF,TGTGCCAGCTCACGCCTCCGGGACAGGGTCCATGAGCAGTTCTTC
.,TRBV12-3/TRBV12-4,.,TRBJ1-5,CASSLGDIQPQHF,TGTGCCAGCAGTTTAGGGGACATTCAGCCCCAGCATTTT
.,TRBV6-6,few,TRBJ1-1,CASSYSGEAFF,TGTGCCAGCAGTTACTCTGGGGAAGCTTTCTTT
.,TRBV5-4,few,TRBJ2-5,CASSLPNRVAGETQYF,TGTGCCAGCAGCCTACCGAATAGGGTAGCTGGCGAGACCCAGTACTTC
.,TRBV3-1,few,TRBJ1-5,CASSQDGRYNQPQHF,TGTGCCAGCAGCCAAGATGGACGCTATAATCAGCCCCAGCATTTT
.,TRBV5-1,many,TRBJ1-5,CASSQGSQGQPQHF,TGCGCCAGCAGTCAGGGTTCTCAAGGTCAGCCCCAGCATTTT
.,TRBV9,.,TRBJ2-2,CASSAGPNTGELFF,TGTGCCAGCAGCGCCGGACCCAACACCGGGGAGCTGTTTTTT
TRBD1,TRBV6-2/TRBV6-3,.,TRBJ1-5,CASGDRAHQPQHF,TGTGCCAGCGGGGACAGGGCCCATCAGCCCCAGCATTTT
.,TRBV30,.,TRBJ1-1,CAWSKSLATEAFF,TGTGCCTGGAGTAAGTCCTTGGCCACTGAAGCTTTCTTT
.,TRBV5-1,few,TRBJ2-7,CASSRDTFSYEQYF,TGCGCCAGCAGCCGGGACACATTTTCCTACGAGCAGTACTTC
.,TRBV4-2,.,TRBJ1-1,CASSQDSGNTEAFF,TGTGCCAGCAGCCAAGACTCAGGGAACACTGAAGCTTTCTTT
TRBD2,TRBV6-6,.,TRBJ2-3,CASRGAGGVTDTQYF,TGTGCCAGCAGAGGAGCGGGGGGTGTCACAGATACGCAGTATTTT
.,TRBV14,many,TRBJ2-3,CASSQAGPDTQYF,TGTGCCAGCAGCCAAGCCGGGCCCGATACGCAGTATTTT
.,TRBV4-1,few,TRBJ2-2,CASSQVVGSRELFF,TGCGCCAGCAGCCAAGTGGTGGGGTCCCGGGAGCTGTTTTTT
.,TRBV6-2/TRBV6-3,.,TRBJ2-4,CASSYITSMKKNIQYF,TGTGCCAGCAGTTATATAACGTCTATGAAGAAAAACATTCAGTACTTC
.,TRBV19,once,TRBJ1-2,CAIPRGAYGYTF,TGTGCCATTCCCCGGGGGGCCTATGGCTACACCTTC
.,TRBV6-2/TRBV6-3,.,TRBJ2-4,CASSYPGDKNIQYF,TGTGCCAGCAGTTACCCCGGGGACAAAAACATTCAGTACTTC
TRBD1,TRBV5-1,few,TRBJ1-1,CASSTTGDTEAFF,TGCGCCAGCAGCACCACAGGGGACACTGAAGCTTTCTTT
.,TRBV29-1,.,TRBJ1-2,CSVDRETYGYTF,TGCAGCGTTGACAGGGAAACCTATGGCTACACCTTC
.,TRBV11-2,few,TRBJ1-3,CASSLEGGSGNTIYF,TGTGCCAGCAGCTTGGAGGGCGGCTCTGGAAACACCATATATTTT
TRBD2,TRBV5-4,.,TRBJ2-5,CASSLVSGRTGQETQYF,TGTGCCAGCAGCTTGGTTAGCGGGAGGACGGGGCAAGAGACCCAGTACTTC
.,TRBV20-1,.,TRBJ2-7,CSARDSPYEQYF,TGCAGTGCTAGAGATTCCCCCTACGAGCAGTACTTC
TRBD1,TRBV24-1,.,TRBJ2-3,CATSDVGQGIDTQYF,TGTGCCACCAGTGATGTCGGACAGGGGATCGATACGCAGTATTTT
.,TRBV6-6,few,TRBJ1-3,CASSSPGAGMHTIYF,TGTGCCAGCAGTTCCCCGGGAGCAGGGATGCACACCATATATTTT
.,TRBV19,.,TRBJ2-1,CASIPAYFLLYEQFF,TGTGCCAGTATCCCCGCCTACTTTCTATTATATGAGCAGTTCTTC
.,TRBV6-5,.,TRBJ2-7,CASSLSEYEQYF,TGTGCCAGCAGTTTGTCGGAATACGAGCAGTACTTC
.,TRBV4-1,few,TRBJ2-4,CASSQEYPPPKNIQYF,TGCGCCAGCAGCCAAGAATACCCGCCTCCCAAAAACATTCAGTACTTC